One sample yielded the 19 T cell receptor beta chains listed below, sequenced in a study of OX40 agonist ivuxolimab in advanced cancers. Here immunoSEQ multiplex PCR was the method, and the copy in TCRdb shows in-frame clones only, minus some. The repertoire holds about 94,000 clones, with around 86% as singletons. The source material was CD4+ or CD8+ T cells sorted from blood, sampled in a trial of the OX40 agonist ivuxolimab. The receptors derive from an adult with an advanced solid tumor such as melanoma, head and neck, liver or kidney cancer.

The CDR3 is CASSLVGDTGELFF. The DNA for the CDR3 is TGTGCCAGCAGCTTAGTAGGGGACACCGGGGAGCTGTTTTTT. This chain connects TRBV7-9 to TRBJ2-2; D might be TRBD1 (5 bases). Germline CDR1 is SEHNR and CDR2 is FQNEAQ (reference sequence). The CDR3 spans 14 residues. V lost 1 base and J lost 3, with 6 bases in between. Based on the CDR3 plus reference TRBV7-9 and TRBJ2-2, the full variable domain is DTGVSQNPRHKITKRGQNVTFRCDPISEHNRLYWYRQTLGQGPEFLTYFQNEAQLEKSRLLSDRFSAERPKGSFSTLEIQRTEQGDSAMYLCASSLVGDTGELFFGEGSRLTVL.

This clone was detected once. CDR3 bases: TGTGCCAGCAGCTCGACGGGCAGGGAAGGTCATGGCTACACCTTC. This gives the protein CASSSTGREGHGYTF. The chain joins TRBV7-9 to TRBJ1-2; D possibly corresponds to TRBD1 (5 bases). V lost 4 bases, J lost 6 bases, and 18 bases lay in between. From germline, CDR1 is SEHNR and CDR2 FQNEAQ (reference sequence). This CDR3 spans 15 amino acids.

This chain links TRBV6-1 with TRBJ1-1; perhaps TRBD1 as D (6 bases). CDR1 and CDR2 (germline): MNHNS, SASEGT. V gave up 11 bases and J gave up 1 base, with 14 bases separating them. CDR3 length: 13 amino acids. CDR3 residues: CAGNPGQNTEAFF. The CDR3 DNA is TGTGCCGGCAATCCGGGACAGAACACTGAAGCTTTCTTT.

The CDR3 protein is CASSTDRVSYGYTF. CDR3 coding DNA: TGTGCCAGCTCAACGGACAGGGTGAGCTATGGCTACACCTTC. This sequence joins TRBV18 and TRBJ1-2; 8 positions match TRBD1. V gave up 5 bases and J gave up 4 bases; unmatched junction bases: 6. CDR1 is KGHSH and CDR2 is LQKENI in the germline V gene. This CDR3 has 14 amino acids.

The chain couples TRBV7-9 to TRBJ2-7; D gene ambiguous. The V end was cut by 1 base, the J end by 3 bases, with 7 bases between. CDR1 is SEHNR, CDR2 FQNEAQ, per germline (reference sequence). The CDR3 loop spans 13 amino acids. CDR3 loop: CASSLGVDYEQYF. The CDR3 bases are TGTGCCAGCAGCTTAGGAGTGGACTACGAGCAGTACTTC.

The CDR3 protein is CASSQAQRNTEAFF. CDR3 coding DNA: TGCGCCAGCAGCCAAGCCCAGAGGAACACTGAAGCTTTCTTT. The V gene is TRBV4-3, the J gene TRBJ1-1; D is unclear. This CDR3 has 14 residues. Germline CDR1 and CDR2: LGHNA and YSLEER. V shed 1 base and J shed 1 base, with 7 bases lying between them.

This clone has a single count. J is TRBJ1-1 and V is TRBV4-1; TRBD1 agrees at 11 bases. Trimming took 1 base from V and 1 from J; bases not matched to a gene: 11. This CDR3 is built from 19 residues. Germline V CDR1 and CDR2: MGHRA, YSYEKL. For the CDR3, the DNA is TGCGCCAGCAGCCAAGTTCAGTCCTGGACAGGGGGCCGGAACACTGAAGCTTTCTTT. Amino acid sequence: CASSQVQSWTGGRNTEAFF.

The sample holds one count of this clone. The V and J genes are TRBV19 and TRBJ2-5, with D hard to call. Trimming pared 3 bases from V and 2 bases from J, leaving 10 bases between. The germline V gene encodes CDR1 LNHDA and CDR2 SQIVND (reference sequence). The CDR3 is 14 residues long. CDR3 sequence reads: CASSMNRNQETQYF. The CDR3 coding sequence is TGTGCCAGTAGTATGAACCGGAATCAAGAGACCCAGTACTTC.

This sequence joins TRBV19 and TRBJ2-2, with 13 bases fitting TRBD2. Germline V gives CDR1 LNHDA, CDR2 SQIVND (reference sequence). With V trimmed by 4 bases and J by 1 base, 3 bases remained unmatched. The CDR3 contains 17 residues. CDR3 DNA: TGTGCCAGTAGTACCAGACTAGCGGGGGGGAACACCGGGGAGCTGTTTTTT. Its protein is CASSTRLAGGNTGELFF.

This clone was recorded a few times. The chain has TRBV2 and TRBJ1-5; 7 nucleotides match TRBD1. This CDR3 has 15 residues. Germline V lookup: CDR1 SNHLY, CDR2 FYNNEI. The V gene end was trimmed by 8 bases and the J gene end by 2 bases; junction bases not matched to a gene: 9. CDR3: CASQGDPGGNQPQHF. CDR3 nucleotide sequence: TGTGCCAGCCAGGGGGACCCGGGGGGCAATCAGCCCCAGCATTTT.

V and J are TRBV2 and TRBJ1-5; TRBD1 might be the D (5 bases). The CDR3 runs to 14 residues. V lost 6 bases to trimming and J lost 6 bases, with 15 bases between them. Germline CDR1 reads SNHLY; CDR2 reads FYNNEI. This chain's CDR3 is CASSREGRSQPQHF. CDR3 nucleotides: TGTGCCAGCAGCCGGGAGGGGCGCAGTCAGCCCCAGCATTTT.

Turning to this clone: Other DNA variants within this sample encode the same CDR3. The genes are TRBV6-5 and TRBJ2-7; D might be TRBD2 (5 bases). Germline-derived CDR1 and CDR2 are MNHEY and SVGAGI. Trimming pared 5 bases from V and 3 bases from J, leaving 5 bases between. This CDR3 is built from 11 residues. The CDR3 nucleotides are TGTGCCAGCAGTCGGGGCTACGAGCAGTACTTC. Encoded protein: CASSRGYEQYF.

V is TRBV28 and J is TRBJ2-7; unclear D gene. V lost 5 bases and J 2 bases, leaving 16 bases between the germline ends. The CDR3 runs 15 residues. Germline V gives CDR1 MDHEN, CDR2 SYDVKM. This chain's CDR3 is CASSPATVMTYEQYF. CDR3 nucleotides: TGTGCCAGCAGTCCCGCCACAGTAATGACCTACGAGCAGTACTTC.

CDR3 amino acids: CASSSIDREDMFF. The CDR3 region has the DNA TGTGCCAGCAGCTCTATCGACAGGGAGGATATGTTTTTT. The chain links TRBV27 to TRBJ1-4; TRBD1 aligns across 7 bases. The V gene's germline CDR1 is MNHEY and CDR2 SMNVEV (reference sequence). The trim removed 6 bases at V and 15 bases at J, leaving 13 bases unmatched. There are 13 residues in the CDR3.

The genes are TRBV18 and TRBJ2-5; 9 bases are a match to TRBD2. In germline, CDR1 is KGHSH, CDR2 LQKENI. This CDR3 contains 18 residues. J gave up 7 bases and V 2 bases, and 17 bases lay outside the gene matches. CDR3: CASSPALPLAGGGGTQYF. CDR3 sequence (DNA): TGTGCCAGCTCACCAGCCCTCCCGCTAGCGGGCGGGGGGGGGACCCAGTACTTC.

This clone was observed a few times. The rearrangement uses TRBV18 and TRBJ1-1; D not resolved. CDR3 length equals 13 residues. Germline V gene sequence: CDR1 KGHSH, CDR2 LQKENI. The V and J ends lost 2 bases and 1 base respectively, with 5 bases between them. The chain's CDR3 is CASSPMANTEAFF. The CDR3 nucleotides read TGTGCCAGCTCACCAATGGCGAACACTGAAGCTTTCTTT.

The chain is built from TRBV29-1 and TRBJ1-2, with unresolved D. Per germline, CDR1 SQVTM and CDR2 ANQGSEA. V lost 3 bases and J lost 8, with 10 bases in between. The CDR3 runs to 11 residues. This CDR3 reads CSVEYSRGYTF. In nucleotides, the CDR3 is TGCAGCGTTGAGTACAGTAGAGGCTACACCTTC. The full variable domain, with the rest looked up from reference TRBV29-1 and TRBJ1-2, is SAVISQKPSRDICQRGTSLTIQCQVDSQVTMMFWYRQQPGQSLTLIATANQGSEATYESGFVIDKFPISRPNLTFSTLTVSNMSPEDSSIYLCSVEYSRGYTFGSGTRLTVV.

The chain links TRBV7-6 to TRBJ2-6; D unresolved. The CDR3 has 13 residues. From germline, CDR1 is SGHVS and CDR2 FNYEAQ. V gave up 8 bases and J gave up 3 bases, with 8 bases separating them. CDR3 DNA sequence: TGTGCCAGCGCACCGGTTGGGGCCAACGTCCTGACTTTC. Its translation is CASAPVGANVLTF. Full variable domain (rest looked up from reference TRBV7-6 and TRBJ2-6): GAGVSQSPRYKVTKRGQDVALRCDPISGHVSLYWYRQALGQGPEFLTYFNYEAQQDKSGLPNDRFSAERPEGSISTLTIQRTEQRDSAMYRCASAPVGANVLTFGAGSRLTVL.

This rearrangement joins TRBV6-1 to TRBJ2-7; D is uncertain. V was pared by 2 bases and J by 3 bases, with 5 bases between. Germline-derived CDR1 and CDR2 are MNHNS and SASEGT. The CDR3 has 12 amino acids. CDR3 sequence (DNA): TGTGCCAGCAGTGAAATTATCTACGAGCAGTACTTC. Protein sequence: CASSEIIYEQYF.